This TCR beta chain was obtained from a study of blood T cell repertoires in COVID-19. Study-level background: Researchers got acute and convalescent COVID-19 samples from the United States, Italy and Spain. Sources were T cells, B-cell-depleted T cells, or PBMCs; the material itself was cDNA or gDNA.

Study processing details: Nucleated cell counts were estimated from reference gene primer amplification. Profiling relied on immunoSEQ multiplex PCR, and the TCRdb table lists in-frame clones only, not all of them. The V and J calls and the clone size are those of that table, but D and trimming were determined from the DNA. The top ten hold 12% of the sample, which has roughly 200,000 clones, roughly 81% seen once. Patients of the Seattle cohort, enrolled during active infection, were followed longitudinally. This CDR3 is built from 15 residues. Germline loops: CDR1 MGHRA, CDR2 YSYEKL. V was pared by 2 bases and J by 4 bases, with 5 bases of the junction left unmatched.

Sequences were obtained from peripheral blood. The genes are TRBV4-1 and TRBJ2-7, with 10 bases identical to TRBD1. The source is a woman older than 75 with COVID-19, enrolled during active disease. This CDR3 is CASSQLWDRGYEQYF. CDR3 DNA sequence: TGCGCCAGCAGCCAACTCTGGGACAGGGGTTACGAGCAGTACTTC.